The rows below give T cell receptor beta chains drawn from one sample of a study of blood T cell repertoires in COVID-19. Some clones are missing from TCRdb's copy, which holds only in-frame ones; the method was immunoSEQ multiplex PCR. The sample shows 150,000 to 200,000 clones, 70% to 90% of them seen only once. Sequencing was performed on peripheral blood. These receptors were taken from an older man with active or convalescent COVID-19. The CDR3 runs from the conserved cysteine through the conserved F or W. D genes are given only for firm matches. Only some rows state a clone size, as once, few, many or a class for expanded clones.

J,V,size,D,DNA,CDR3
TRBJ1-4,TRBV5-8,.,.,TGTGCCAGCAGCTTGGCCTATAGACGTAGCCGACATGAAAAACTGTTTTTT,CASSLAYRRSRHEKLFF
TRBJ2-2,TRBV4-1,many,.,TGCGCCAGCAGCGTCCGGGACACCTCAGGGGAGCTGTTTTTT,CASSVRDTSGELFF
TRBJ2-5,TRBV6-2/TRBV6-3,.,TRBD2,TGTGCCAGCAGTTACCCAAAGACTAGCGGGAGTCACGTGGAGACCCAGTACTTC,CASSYPKTSGSHVETQYF
TRBJ2-7,TRBV9,.,.,TGTGCCAGCAGCGTAGGGGCCCAGGGGTACGAGCAGTACTTC,CASSVGAQGYEQYF
TRBJ1-4,TRBV7-9,.,.,TGTGCCAGTAACGGGATCGTGGGTGAAAAACTGTTTTTT,CASNGIVGEKLFF
TRBJ2-7,TRBV20-1,.,.,TGCAGTGCTACAAACTCCTACGAGCAGTACTTC,CSATNSYEQYF
TRBJ2-5,TRBV7-2,.,TRBD2,TGTGCCAGCAGCCGGACTAGCGAGACCCAGTACTTC,CASSRTSETQYF
TRBJ1-4,TRBV5-1,.,.,TGCGCCAGCAGTTTTACGCGGCCGAATGAAAAACTGTTTTTT,CASSFTRPNEKLFF
TRBJ1-3,TRBV6-5,.,.,TGTGCCAGGCTGAGAGGGCCTGGAAACACCATATATTTT,CARLRGPGNTIYF
TRBJ2-7,TRBV10-2,.,.,TGCGCCAGCAGTGAGCCGGGACGGGGGACGCGCGAGCAGTACTTC,CASSEPGRGTREQYF
TRBJ1-1,TRBV6-5,.,.,TGTGCCAGCAGTTACAGCGGACGGATTGAAGCTTTCTTT,CASSYSGRIEAFF
TRBJ2-3,TRBV27,.,.,TGTGCCAGCAGTTTATACCCCGAGCCAGATACGCAGTATTTT,CASSLYPEPDTQYF
TRBJ1-2,TRBV7-2,.,.,TGTGCCAGCAGCCCGGGCCCGGGCGAGGGCTATGGCTACACCTTC,CASSPGPGEGYGYTF
TRBJ1-6,TRBV6-6,.,TRBD1,TGTGCCAGCAGTCACCCCGCCCGATTTAACAGGGGTAACAATTCACCCCTCCACTTT,CASSHPARFNRGNNSPLHF
TRBJ2-5,TRBV7-7,.,.,TGTGCTAGCAGCTTAGCTCTGCGGGAGACCCAGTACTTC,CASSLALRETQYF
TRBJ2-1,TRBV27,.,TRBD2,TGTGCCAGCAGCCCTGGGACTGGCGGGAGTGAGCAGTTCTTC,CASSPGTGGSEQFF
TRBJ2-7,TRBV9,.,TRBD1,TGTGCCAGCATGGGACAGGGATCCTACGAGCAGTACTTC,CASMGQGSYEQYF
TRBJ2-5,TRBV7-8,.,.,TGTGCCAGCAGCCAGCCAAAAAGCTTCCAAGAGACCCAGTACTTC,CASSQPKSFQETQYF
TRBJ1-2,TRBV10-2,few,TRBD1,TGCGCCAGCAGTGACGGGACAGGCGCCGGGGGTAACTATGGCTACACCTTC,CASSDGTGAGGNYGYTF
TRBJ1-5,TRBV19,once,.,TGTGCCAGTCTAGAAGGGGTCGGTATGAATCAGCCCCAGCATTTT,CASLEGVGMNQPQHF
TRBJ2-7,TRBV5-1,.,.,TGCGCCAGCAGCTTGGGTGACTCCGAGGGGCAGTACTTC,CASSLGDSEGQYF
TRBJ2-1,TRBV25-1,.,TRBD2,TGTGCCAGCAGTGAGGGGGGGGTCCCTTACAATGAGCAGTTCTTC,CASSEGGVPYNEQFF
TRBJ1-6,TRBV9,.,.,TGTGCCAGCAGCGTAGAGACAGAATATAATTCACCCCTCCACTTT,CASSVETEYNSPLHF
TRBJ1-2,TRBV6-5,.,TRBD1,TGTGCCAGCAGAAGAGGGACAGGGAGAGACTATGGCTACACCTTC,CASRRGTGRDYGYTF
TRBJ2-2,TRBV30,.,TRBD2,TGTGCCTGGAGTGTAGCGGGCGGGGGGGTGTTCCGGGAGCTGTTTTTT,CAWSVAGGGVFRELFF
TRBJ2-3,TRBV7-2,few,TRBD2,TGTGCCAGCAGCTTATCGGGAGGGCGGGGCGATACGCAGTATTTT,CASSLSGGRGDTQYF
TRBJ2-7,TRBV13,.,.,TGTGCCAGCAGCACCACGTCACCCGGAGCGGCAGGCTCCTACGAGCAGTACTTC,CASSTTSPGAAGSYEQYF
TRBJ1-2,TRBV5-6,.,TRBD1,TGTGCCAGCAGCTTGGCCTGGACAGGAAACTATGGCTACACCTTC,CASSLAWTGNYGYTF
TRBJ2-5,TRBV7-2,.,.,TGTGCCAGTTCGGCGGGGCAAGAGACCCAGTACTTC,CASSAGQETQYF
TRBJ2-7,TRBV10-3,.,TRBD2,TGTGCCATCAGTGAGGCTAGCGGGATTTACGAGCAGTACTTC,CAISEASGIYEQYF
TRBJ2-2,TRBV28,.,.,TGTGCCAGCAGTTTTCAGAACACCGGGGAGCTGTTTTTT,CASSFQNTGELFF
TRBJ2-2,TRBV5-1,.,TRBD1,TGCGCCAGTACAGGGACAGAGGTCATCGGGGAGCTGTTTTTT,CASTGTEVIGELFF
TRBJ1-4,TRBV7-2,.,TRBD1,TGTGCCAGCAGCCCCACAGGGGTAGGGGAAAAACTGTTTTTT,CASSPTGVGEKLFF
TRBJ2-3,TRBV10-2,.,TRBD1,TGCGCCAGCAAGTCAATGTGGGGACAGGGAGGAGATACGCAGTATTTT,CASKSMWGQGGDTQYF
TRBJ2-5,TRBV7-8,.,TRBD1,TGTGCCAGCAGCGCAACACAGGGGGCCTCAGGCTTGGCTCGAGAGACCCAGTACTTC,CASSATQGASGLARETQYF
TRBJ2-4,TRBV24-1,.,.,TGTGCCACCAGTGATTTGCCGGGTCGGCGGTACTTC,CATSDLPGRRYF
TRBJ1-2,TRBV5-1,.,.,TGCGCCAGCAGCCCCCCAGGGCAGAACTACACCTTC,CASSPPGQNYTF
TRBJ2-3,TRBV5-5,.,TRBD1,TGTGCCAGCAGCATCGGACAGGGGGCAGCCACAGATACGCAGTATTTT,CASSIGQGAATDTQYF
TRBJ2-2,TRBV5-4,.,TRBD2,TGTGCCAGCAGCTCGTTTAGCGGGTCGGAGAACACCGGGGAGCTGTTTTTT,CASSSFSGSENTGELFF
TRBJ2-7,TRBV28,.,TRBD2,TGTGCCAGCAGTGGGGTGACTAGCGGGAGCTACGAGCAGTACTTC,CASSGVTSGSYEQYF
TRBJ2-3,TRBV7-6,.,.,TGTGCCAGCAGCTTAGCAGGCGGTCGCACAGATACGCAGTATTTT,CASSLAGGRTDTQYF
TRBJ1-1,TRBV6-2/TRBV6-3,once,TRBD1,TGTGCCAGCAGTTACCCACTCTTGGGACAGAAGAACACTGAAGCTTTCTTT,CASSYPLLGQKNTEAFF
TRBJ2-5,TRBV30,.,TRBD1,TGTGCCTGGAAGTACAGGGGGAGGAGGGAGACCCAGTACTTC,CAWKYRGRRETQYF
TRBJ2-1,TRBV19,.,TRBD2,TGTGCCAGTAGTATAAGGCCGACTAGCGGGAGGGCCGATGAGCAGTTCTTC,CASSIRPTSGRADEQFF
TRBJ1-6,TRBV6-2/TRBV6-3,once,TRBD1,TGTGCCAGCAGCGTTTTCGACAGGGTCGAATCACCCCTCCACTTT,CASSVFDRVESPLHF
TRBJ2-7,TRBV30,.,.,TGTGCCTGGAGTGTACGAGGCTACGAGCAGTACTTC,CAWSVRGYEQYF
TRBJ1-6,TRBV5-1,few,.,TGCGCCAGCAGCTTAACCGGGGGACTTCGAGAATCACCCCTCCACTTT,CASSLTGGLRESPLHF
TRBJ2-5,TRBV5-5,.,.,TGTGCCAGCAGCTTGAGTACAGTGGGGCACGAGACCCAGTACTTC,CASSLSTVGHETQYF
TRBJ2-7,TRBV11-2,few,.,TGTGCCAGCAGCTTAGTACCAGGATCATACGAGCAGTACTTC,CASSLVPGSYEQYF
TRBJ2-1,TRBV3-1/TRBV3-2,.,TRBD2,TGTGCCAGCAGCCCAAGGACTAGCGGGGTGCAGTTCTTC,CASSPRTSGVQFF
TRBJ1-1,TRBV19,.,.,TGTGCCAGTAGTATCGCAGGGGATCCCAACACTGAAGCTTTCTTT,CASSIAGDPNTEAFF
TRBJ1-6,TRBV6-5,.,TRBD1,TGTGCCAGCAGTTACCACAGGGGACTCAATTCACCCCTCCACTTT,CASSYHRGLNSPLHF
TRBJ2-1,TRBV5-4,.,.,TGTGCCAGCAGCTTTAAGACAGCCTACAATGAGCAGTTCTTC,CASSFKTAYNEQFF
TRBJ2-7,TRBV5-6,.,.,TGTGCCAGCAGCTTACTGTCAGGATCTCTCCACGAGCAGTACTTC,CASSLLSGSLHEQYF